This T cell receptor beta chain was recorded in a study of blood T cell repertoires in COVID-19. Study-wide background: Sample material is recorded as cDNA or gDNA derived from T cells, B-cell-depleted T cells, or PBMCs.

Seattle researchers signed up patients amid active infection and tracked them longitudinally. In the original analysis: By means of reference gene primer amplification, nucleated cell counts were estimated. TCRdb keeps only in-frame clones here, not all; method: immunoSEQ multiplex PCR. V and J calls and clone size are copied from that table; D and trimming were computed from the DNA. The sample lists just over 60,000 clones, about three quarters seen once, with roughly a fifth in the top ten. This CDR3 contains 15 residues. Trimming removed 4 bases at V and 5 bases at J, with 18 bases between. CDR1 is SGHDT and CDR2 is YYEEEE in the germline V gene.

The TCR originated in a man younger than 40 with COVID-19, enrolled during active disease. Sequencing used peripheral blood. V usage is TRBV5-6 and J usage is TRBJ1-2; tentatively, D is TRBD1 (5 bases). This CDR3 is CASSAAPQGYYGYTF. The CDR3 DNA follows: TGTGCCAGCAGCGCCGCGCCCCAGGGCTATTATGGCTACACCTTC.